This T cell receptor beta chain was documented in a study of OX40 agonist ivuxolimab in advanced cancers. CDR3 size: 15 residues. V shed 10 bases and J 0 bases; nucleotides not matched to a gene: 4. Germline assignment: CDR1 LNHDA and CDR2 SQIVND (reference sequence). Produced via immunoSEQ multiplex PCR; TCRdb's table is partial and in-frame only. This table holds 80,000 to 130,000 clones, around nine tenths found once. The gene calls are TRBV19 and TRBJ2-1, with 12 bases lining up with TRBD2. This material consisted of CD4+ or CD8+ T cells sorted from blood, taken in a trial of the OX40 agonist ivuxolimab. The TCR was taken from an adult with an advanced solid tumor such as melanoma, head and neck, liver or kidney cancer. The CDR3 DNA sequence: TGTGCCACTCTAGCGGGAGGGGGCTCCTACAATGAGCAGTTCTTC. Protein: CATLAGGGSYNEQFF. The whole variable domain, filled in from reference TRBV19 and TRBJ2-1, reads DGGITQSPKYLFRKEGQNVTLSCEQNLNHDAMYWYRQDPGQGLRLIYYSQIVNDFQKGDIAEGYSVSREKKESFPLTVTSAQKNPTAFYLCATLAGGGSYNEQFFGPGTRLTVL.